A selection of T cell receptor beta chains follows, all from one sample in a study of blood T cell repertoires in COVID-19. Data came from immunoSEQ multiplex PCR; TCRdb stores just in-frame clones and leaves some out. The data hold fewer than 300,000 clones, with approximately 85% observed a single time. The sequencing sample was made of peripheral blood. The receptors originated from a human donor with COVID-19, enrolled during active disease. The donor label of this sample is uncertain. Both conserved end residues are part of each CDR3. Each record gives: clone size, D gene, J gene, CDR3 length, V gene, CDR3 DNA, CDR3 protein. A D gene is named only where the DNA matches it firmly. Expanded clones get a size class; other rows say once, few or many, or leave the size out.

clone size: .; D gene: .; J gene: TRBJ2-5; CDR3 length: 11; V gene: TRBV30; CDR3 DNA: TGTGGGCTGGGGCTGGGGGAGACCCAGTACTTC; CDR3 protein: CGLGLGETQYF
clone size: .; D gene: TRBD1; J gene: TRBJ1-2; CDR3 length: 17; V gene: TRBV24-1; CDR3 DNA: TGTGCCACCAGTTCAGGGACAGGGGGCTTCCCTAACTATGGCTACACCTTC; CDR3 protein: CATSSGTGGFPNYGYTF
clone size: .; D gene: .; J gene: TRBJ1-5; CDR3 length: 15; V gene: TRBV11-2; CDR3 DNA: TGTGCCAGCAGCTTAGATCCGGGGGGAAGGCAGCCCCAGCATTTT; CDR3 protein: CASSLDPGGRQPQHF
clone size: once; D gene: TRBD2; J gene: TRBJ2-1; CDR3 length: 15; V gene: TRBV7-8; CDR3 DNA: TGTGCCAGCAGCTCAAGCGGGACTAGAAACAATGAGCAGTTCTTC; CDR3 protein: CASSSSGTRNNEQFF
clone size: .; D gene: TRBD1; J gene: TRBJ1-5; CDR3 length: 15; V gene: TRBV2; CDR3 DNA: TGTGCCAGCAGCGGTCGCAGGGGGCTGGATCAGCCCCAGCATTTT; CDR3 protein: CASSGRRGLDQPQHF
clone size: .; D gene: TRBD1; J gene: TRBJ2-1; CDR3 length: 16; V gene: TRBV6-5; CDR3 DNA: TGTGCCAGCAGTTTGGTCGCAGGGGGCAACTACAATGAGCAGTTCTTC; CDR3 protein: CASSLVAGGNYNEQFF
clone size: .; D gene: .; J gene: TRBJ1-2; CDR3 length: 12; V gene: TRBV12-3/TRBV12-4; CDR3 DNA: TGTGCCAGCAGGGGCCGGAACTATGGCTACACCTTC; CDR3 protein: CASRGRNYGYTF
clone size: .; D gene: TRBD1; J gene: TRBJ1-1; CDR3 length: 17; V gene: TRBV2; CDR3 DNA: TGTGCCAGCAGTACAGACAGGGGGCAGAAGGGGTGGTCTGAAGCTTTCTTT; CDR3 protein: CASSTDRGQKGWSEAFF
clone size: .; D gene: TRBD1; J gene: TRBJ1-2; CDR3 length: 11; V gene: TRBV30; CDR3 DNA: TGTGCCGGACAGGATTCATACGGCTACACCTTC; CDR3 protein: CAGQDSYGYTF
clone size: .; D gene: TRBD1; J gene: TRBJ1-1; CDR3 length: 14; V gene: TRBV18; CDR3 DNA: TGTGCCAGCTCGCGGGACAGGGCTAACACTGAAGCTTTCTTT; CDR3 protein: CASSRDRANTEAFF
clone size: .; D gene: TRBD2; J gene: TRBJ2-1; CDR3 length: 14; V gene: TRBV28; CDR3 DNA: TGTGCCAGCAGGACTCTAGCGGGAGTCAATGAGCAGTTCTTC; CDR3 protein: CASRTLAGVNEQFF
clone size: .; D gene: TRBD2; J gene: TRBJ2-1; CDR3 length: 16; V gene: TRBV6-4; CDR3 DNA: TGTGCCAGCAGTCGGACTAGCGATTTCTCCTACAATGAGCAGTTCTTC; CDR3 protein: CASSRTSDFSYNEQFF
clone size: .; D gene: .; J gene: TRBJ2-1; CDR3 length: 13; V gene: TRBV15; CDR3 DNA: TGTGCCACCAGCCCCCGACTTGACAATGAGCAGTTCTTC; CDR3 protein: CATSPRLDNEQFF
clone size: few; D gene: .; J gene: TRBJ1-4; CDR3 length: 15; V gene: TRBV5-6; CDR3 DNA: TGTGCCAGCAGGTCTCGCGGTCAGGGTAATGAAAAACTGTTTTTT; CDR3 protein: CASRSRGQGNEKLFF
clone size: .; D gene: .; J gene: TRBJ1-3; CDR3 length: 12; V gene: TRBV15; CDR3 DNA: TGTGCCACCAGCAGAGTAGGAAACACCATATATTTT; CDR3 protein: CATSRVGNTIYF
clone size: .; D gene: .; J gene: TRBJ2-3; CDR3 length: 16; V gene: TRBV7-9; CDR3 DNA: TGTGCCAGCAGCCCCCTGACACACGCTAGCACAGATACGCAGTATTTT; CDR3 protein: CASSPLTHASTDTQYF
clone size: .; D gene: .; J gene: TRBJ1-4; CDR3 length: 16; V gene: TRBV11-2; CDR3 DNA: TGTGCCAGCAGCTTAGGTCAGGCCTCAACTAATGAAAAACTGTTTTTT; CDR3 protein: CASSLGQASTNEKLFF
clone size: .; D gene: TRBD1; J gene: TRBJ1-1; CDR3 length: 15; V gene: TRBV29-1; CDR3 DNA: TGCAGCGTCGAGACCCGGACAGGCATGAACACTGAAGCTTTCTTT; CDR3 protein: CSVETRTGMNTEAFF
clone size: few; D gene: .; J gene: TRBJ1-1; CDR3 length: 14; V gene: TRBV5-1; CDR3 DNA: TGCGCCAGCAGCCTGGAGGGGTTTGCTACTGAAGCTTTCTTT; CDR3 protein: CASSLEGFATEAFF
clone size: .; D gene: TRBD2; J gene: TRBJ2-7; CDR3 length: 13; V gene: TRBV30; CDR3 DNA: TGTGCCTGGACGACTAGCGTGGCCTACGAGCAGTACTTC; CDR3 protein: CAWTTSVAYEQYF
clone size: .; D gene: .; J gene: TRBJ2-5; CDR3 length: 16; V gene: TRBV11-2; CDR3 DNA: TGTGCCAGCAGCCCCAAGGGGTTATCGGCCCAAGAGACCCAGTACTTC; CDR3 protein: CASSPKGLSAQETQYF
clone size: .; D gene: TRBD2; J gene: TRBJ2-3; CDR3 length: 15; V gene: TRBV7-2; CDR3 DNA: TGTGCCAGCAGCATCGTAGCGGGAGGGCCAGATACGCAGTATTTT; CDR3 protein: CASSIVAGGPDTQYF
clone size: .; D gene: TRBD1; J gene: TRBJ1-2; CDR3 length: 13; V gene: TRBV29-1; CDR3 DNA: TGCAGCGTTGGACAGGGCAGTTACTATGGCTACACCTTC; CDR3 protein: CSVGQGSYYGYTF
clone size: .; D gene: .; J gene: TRBJ2-7; CDR3 length: 14; V gene: TRBV5-1; CDR3 DNA: TGCGCCAGCAGCTCGACACAGGGTGGAGGCGAGCAGTACTTC; CDR3 protein: CASSSTQGGGEQYF
clone size: .; D gene: .; J gene: TRBJ1-5; CDR3 length: 15; V gene: TRBV19; CDR3 DNA: TGTGCCAGTAGTATAGATCGGGTAGGAGATCAGCCCCAGCATTTT; CDR3 protein: CASSIDRVGDQPQHF
clone size: .; D gene: .; J gene: TRBJ2-7; CDR3 length: 12; V gene: TRBV19; CDR3 DNA: TGTGCCAGTAGTATATCTAGAGACGAGCAGTACTTC; CDR3 protein: CASSISRDEQYF
clone size: .; D gene: .; J gene: TRBJ2-5; CDR3 length: 14; V gene: TRBV2; CDR3 DNA: TGTGCCAGCAGTGATTGGACAGAACAAGAGACCCAGTACTTC; CDR3 protein: CASSDWTEQETQYF
clone size: .; D gene: TRBD1; J gene: TRBJ1-2; CDR3 length: 16; V gene: TRBV5-6; CDR3 DNA: TGTGCCAGCAGCTTCGGGACAGGGAGTGTTAACTATGGCTACACCTTC; CDR3 protein: CASSFGTGSVNYGYTF
clone size: .; D gene: TRBD1; J gene: TRBJ1-1; CDR3 length: 14; V gene: TRBV19; CDR3 DNA: TGTGCCAGTAGTTCCGGGACAGGGTGGGCTGAAGCTTTCTTT; CDR3 protein: CASSSGTGWAEAFF